The TCR beta chain under discussion was sequenced for a study of T cell changes during pregnancy in multiple sclerosis. The CDR3 spans 13 residues. Trimming shortened V by 6 bases and J by 0 bases, and 6 bases separated the two germline ends. Germline V lookup: CDR1 SGHRS, CDR2 YFSETQ. Generated by immunoSEQ multiplex PCR, the TCRdb table keeps only in-frame clones and is missing some. The table shows roughly 80,000 clones, with about 92% occurring only once. The sequenced sample was peripheral blood, obtained before pregnancy. The sequence was collected from a female donor with multiple sclerosis, enrolled in a pregnancy study. This chain uses TRBV5-1 with TRBJ1-4; a possible D gene is TRBD1 (5 bases). CDR3 amino acids: CASTTATNEKLFF. The CDR3 DNA reads as TGCGCCAGCACGACAGCAACTAATGAAAAACTGTTTTTT.